The next 17 T cell receptor beta chains were all read from a single sample in a study of cytomegalovirus exposure and HLA in healthy donors. Some clones are missing from TCRdb's copy, which holds only in-frame ones; the method was immunoSEQ multiplex PCR. The table has more than 55,000 clones, 75% to 90% seen once; the top ten hold 15%. The sample comprised PBMCs. The receptor set was obtained from a woman aged 18-29 years in good health and CMV-seronegative.

This clone was recorded once. This rearrangement joins TRBV15 to TRBJ2-7, with 7 bases identical to TRBD1. CDR1 and CDR2 (germline): LNHNV, YYDKDF (reference sequence). V shed 2 bases and J 3 bases; nucleotides not matched to a gene: 7. This CDR3 is 15 amino acids long. As DNA, the CDR3 is TGTGCCACCAGCAGATACCCCCGGGACAGCTACGAGCAGTACTTC. Its translation: CATSRYPRDSYEQYF.

The chain is built from TRBV10-3 and TRBJ1-4; no clear D. From germline, CDR1 is ENHRY and CDR2 SYGVKD. V was cut by 6 bases and J by 0 bases, with 8 bases left in between. CDR3 size: 14 residues. This CDR3 is CAIRGGSTNEKLFF. The CDR3 DNA reads TGTGCCATCAGGGGAGGGTCAACTAATGAAAAACTGTTTTTT.

The chain couples TRBV6-1 to TRBJ2-3, with no clear D. The CDR3 runs to 15 residues. The V and J ends lost 0 bases and 4 bases respectively, with 11 bases between them. Germline lookup yields CDR1 MNHNS and CDR2 SASEGT. This chain's CDR3 is CASSEAATWADTQYF. The CDR3 DNA sequence: TGTGCCAGCAGTGAAGCTGCGACTTGGGCAGATACGCAGTATTTT.

J is TRBJ1-2 and V is TRBV30; D possibly corresponds to TRBD1 (6 bases). Germline CDR1 reads GTSNPN; CDR2 reads SVGIG (reference sequence). This CDR3 comprises 11 residues. Trimming removed 2 bases at V and 10 bases at J, with 11 bases between. The CDR3 coding sequence is TGTGCCTGGAGTATAACAGGGTACTACACCTTC. Its protein product is CAWSITGYYTF.

The chain combines TRBV7-2 with TRBJ2-7; D uncertain. This CDR3 is built from 12 residues. CDR1 and CDR2 from the germline V gene are SGHTA and FQGNSA. Trimming shortened V by 4 bases and J by 3 bases, and 7 bases separated the two germline ends. The CDR3 nucleotides read TGTGCCAGCAGCTCCCCCGGCTACGAGCAGTACTTC. This codes for CASSSPGYEQYF.

The chain has TRBV6-1 and TRBJ1-2, with 8 bases that match TRBD1. Losses at the gene ends were 2 bases for V and 0 bases for J; bases not matched to a gene: 8. Germline CDR1 and CDR2: MNHNS and SASEGT. The CDR3 loop spans 17 amino acids. CDR3 DNA sequence: TGTGCCAGCAGTGAACGGAGATGGACAGGGACTAACTATGGCTACACCTTC. Amino acids: CASSERRWTGTNYGYTF.

The chain combines TRBV6-6 with TRBJ1-6, with D perhaps TRBD1 (5 bases). The germline gives CDR1 MNHNY, CDR2 SVGAGI (reference sequence). The CDR3 consists of 15 residues. With 2 bases removed from V and 10 bases from J, the gap between germline ends came to 15 bases. The CDR3 spells CASSYGAGSESPLHF. The DNA of the CDR3 is TGTGCCAGCAGTTACGGGGCAGGGTCAGAATCACCCCTCCACTTT.

This chain connects TRBV19 to TRBJ1-4; TRBD1 might be the D (5 bases). V was cut by 5 bases and J by 3 bases, with 13 bases left in between. Per germline, CDR1 LNHDA and CDR2 SQIVND (reference sequence). The CDR3 has 15 residues. CDR3 sequence reads: CASSGDFGANEKLFF. Here the CDR3 DNA reads TGTGCCAGTAGTGGGGACTTTGGCGCTAATGAAAAACTGTTTTTT. The entire variable domain, with the rest obtained from reference TRBV19 and TRBJ1-4, is as follows: DGGITQSPKYLFRKEGQNVTLSCEQNLNHDAMYWYRQDPGQGLRLIYYSQIVNDFQKGDIAEGYSVSREKKESFPLTVTSAQKNPTAFYLCASSGDFGANEKLFFGSGTQLSVL.

The chain's CDR3 is CASRRGSGANVLTF. CDR3 DNA: TGTGCCAGCAGACGAGGCTCTGGGGCCAACGTCCTGACTTTC. The chain recombines TRBV28 with TRBJ2-6; D gene uncertain. Trimming pared 6 bases from V and 0 bases from J, leaving 6 bases between. The CDR3 extends over 14 amino acids. Germline CDR1 is MDHEN and CDR2 is SYDVKM.

The chain employs TRBV6-6 and TRBJ1-1; the match to TRBD1 covers 8 bases. CDR1 is MNHNY and CDR2 is SVGAGI in the germline V gene (reference sequence). Germline trimming cut 4 bases from V and 4 bases from J; bases unmatched to any gene: 2. The CDR3 covers 13 residues. The CDR3 sequence: CASSLQGVTEAFF. In nucleotides, the CDR3 is TGTGCCAGCAGTTTACAGGGGGTCACTGAAGCTTTCTTT.

This clone was seen a handful of times. The chain recombines TRBV30 with TRBJ2-7, with D possibly matching TRBD2 (7 bases). This CDR3 is built from 15 residues. V was cut by 0 bases and J by 4 bases, with 16 bases left in between. Germline CDR1 GTSNPN, CDR2 SVGIG (reference sequence). DNA of the CDR3: TGTGCCTGGAGTGTACAGGGTGGGAGGGGGTACGAGCAGTACTTC. Translation gives CAWSVQGGRGYEQYF.

This clone was counted only a few times. The gene calls are TRBV5-1 and TRBJ2-7; 15 bases match TRBD2. The CDR3 contains 17 residues. After removal of 0 bases from V and 6 bases from J, the junction contained 7 bases not matched to a gene. CDR1 SGHRS and CDR2 YFSETQ come from the germline V gene. CDR3 nucleotide sequence: TGCGCCAGCAGCTTGGGGACTAGCGGGAGGGCCCTCGGCGAGCAGTACTTC. Its translation: CASSLGTSGRALGEQYF.

The rearrangement links TRBV5-6 to TRBJ2-7; 11 positions agree with TRBD2. Trimming took 4 bases from V and 0 from J; bases not matched to a gene: 3. The CDR3 runs to 15 residues. From germline, CDR1 is SGHDT and CDR2 YYEEEE. The CDR3 here is CASSPGLADSYEQYF. The DNA of the CDR3 is TGTGCCAGCAGCCCGGGACTAGCGGACTCCTACGAGCAGTACTTC.

The chain combines TRBV7-9 with TRBJ2-5, with TRBD1 matching 7 bases. The V gene's germline CDR1 is SEHNR and CDR2 FQNEAQ (reference sequence). The CDR3 is made up of 14 amino acids. With 5 bases clipped from V and 5 bases from J, the junction kept 8 bases outside the gene matches. The CDR3 nucleotides read TGTGCCAGCAGCCTGCGACAGGGCCTCGAGACCCAGTACTTC. Translated, it gives CASSLRQGLETQYF.

The chain is built from TRBV6-5 and TRBJ1-1; weak D call: TRBD1 (5 bases). V was pared by 0 bases and J by 7 bases, with 9 bases between. The CDR3 is made up of 13 amino acids. The germline gives CDR1 MNHEY, CDR2 SVGAGI. The CDR3 here is CASSYSRGGEAFF. Written as DNA, the CDR3 is TGTGCCAGCAGTTACTCAAGGGGCGGTGAAGCTTTCTTT.

The chain links TRBV27 to TRBJ1-4; the D is unclear. V was shortened by 5 bases and J by 5 bases, with 12 bases between the two germline ends. The CDR3 is 14 amino acids. Germline V gives CDR1 MNHEY, CDR2 SMNVEV (reference sequence). CDR3 sequence: CASSAWGGNEKLFF. CDR3 bases: TGTGCCAGCAGTGCCTGGGGAGGGAATGAAAAACTGTTTTTT.

The V and J genes are TRBV5-4 and TRBJ1-2; D possibly corresponds to TRBD1 (6 bases). Trimming stripped 1 base from V and 1 base from J, with 14 bases between. Germline V CDR1 and CDR2: SGHNT, YYREEE (reference sequence). There are 16 residues in the CDR3. The CDR3 bases are TGTGCCAGCAGCTTGAGACAGGCCCCCAATAACTATGGCTACACCTTC. Residues: CASSLRQAPNNYGYTF.